The source of this T cell receptor beta chain is a study of blood T cell repertoires in COVID-19. There are 15 residues in the CDR3. The V gene's germline CDR1 is MGHRA and CDR2 YSYEKL. About this clone: The junction and the germline gene differ at one end; a read error may be behind it.

Original processing notes: Estimation of nucleated cell counts was performed using reference gene primer amplification. Libraries were prepared by immunoSEQ multiplex PCR; TCRdb keeps only in-frame clonotypes and omits some of them. From that table come the V and J calls and clone size; the DNA was used to work out D and trimming. The sample gives over 250,000 clones, over 75% of which show up once; around 9.6% is in the top ten. This chain joins TRBV4-1 and TRBJ1-3, with 7 bases that match TRBD1. This clonotype originated in a woman between 65 and 79 years old with COVID-19, enrolled during active disease. Sequencing used peripheral blood. The chain's CDR3 is CASGHRGFSGNTIYF. CDR3 DNA: TGCGCCAGCGGCCACAGGGGCTTCTCTGGAAACACCATATATTTT.